This TCR beta chain was captured in a study of cytomegalovirus exposure and HLA in healthy donors. V gave up 6 bases and J gave up 4 bases; unmatched junction bases: 9. The CDR3 extends over 16 amino acids. In germline, CDR1 is SGHRS, CDR2 YFSETQ. Produced via immunoSEQ multiplex PCR; TCRdb's table is partial and in-frame only. The sample contains fewer than 250,000 clones, less than 90% of which appear only once. The sample was PBMCs. V gene TRBV5-1 combines with J gene TRBJ2-3; TRBD2 aligns across 12 bases. The origin of this receptor is a woman between 18 and 30 years old in good health and CMV-seronegative. CDR3 coding DNA: TGCGCCAGCAAAAGACTAGCGGGAGTGGCGGCAGATACGCAGTATTTT. This codes for CASKRLAGVAADTQYF.